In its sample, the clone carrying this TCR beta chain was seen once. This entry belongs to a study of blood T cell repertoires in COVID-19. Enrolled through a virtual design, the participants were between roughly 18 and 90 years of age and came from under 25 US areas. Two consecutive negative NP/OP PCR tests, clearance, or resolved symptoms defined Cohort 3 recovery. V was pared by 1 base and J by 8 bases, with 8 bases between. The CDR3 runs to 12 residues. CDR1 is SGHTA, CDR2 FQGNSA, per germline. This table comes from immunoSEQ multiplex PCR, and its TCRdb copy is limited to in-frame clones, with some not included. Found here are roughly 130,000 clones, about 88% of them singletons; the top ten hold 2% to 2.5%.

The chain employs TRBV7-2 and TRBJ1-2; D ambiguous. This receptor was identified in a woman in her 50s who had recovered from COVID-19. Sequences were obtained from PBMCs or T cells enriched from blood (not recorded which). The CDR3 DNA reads TGTGCCAGCAGCTTAGACAGTTACGGCTACACCTTC. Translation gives CASSLDSYGYTF.